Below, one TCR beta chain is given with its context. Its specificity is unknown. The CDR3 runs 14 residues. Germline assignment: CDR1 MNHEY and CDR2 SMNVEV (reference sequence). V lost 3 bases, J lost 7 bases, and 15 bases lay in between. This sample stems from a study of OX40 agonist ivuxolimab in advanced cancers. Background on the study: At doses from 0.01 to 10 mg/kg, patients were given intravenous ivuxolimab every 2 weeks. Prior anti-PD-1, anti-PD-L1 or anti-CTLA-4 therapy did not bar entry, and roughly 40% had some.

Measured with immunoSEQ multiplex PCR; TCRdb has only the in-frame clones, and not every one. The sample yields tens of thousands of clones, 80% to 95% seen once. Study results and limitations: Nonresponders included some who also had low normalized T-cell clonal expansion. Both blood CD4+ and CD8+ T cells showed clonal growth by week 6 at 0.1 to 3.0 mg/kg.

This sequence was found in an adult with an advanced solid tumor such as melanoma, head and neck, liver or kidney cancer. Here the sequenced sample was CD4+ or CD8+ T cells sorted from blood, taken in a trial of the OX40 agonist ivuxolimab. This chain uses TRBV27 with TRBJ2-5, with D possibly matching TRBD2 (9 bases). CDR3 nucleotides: TGTGCCAGCAGTTTGGCTAGCGGGACAGGGACCCAGTACTTC. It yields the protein CASSLASGTGTQYF.